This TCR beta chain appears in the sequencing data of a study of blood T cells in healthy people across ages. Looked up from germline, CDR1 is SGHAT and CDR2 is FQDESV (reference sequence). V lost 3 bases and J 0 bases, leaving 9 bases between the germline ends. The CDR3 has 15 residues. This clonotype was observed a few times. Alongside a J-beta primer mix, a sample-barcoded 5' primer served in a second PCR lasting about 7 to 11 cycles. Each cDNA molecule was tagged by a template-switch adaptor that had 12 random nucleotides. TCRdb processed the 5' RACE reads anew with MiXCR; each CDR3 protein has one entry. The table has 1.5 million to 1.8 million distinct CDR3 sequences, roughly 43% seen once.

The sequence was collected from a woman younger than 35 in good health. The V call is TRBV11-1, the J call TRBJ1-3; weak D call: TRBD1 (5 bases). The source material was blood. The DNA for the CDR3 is TGTGCCAGCAGCTTCGACAGCAACTCTGGAAACACCATATATTTT. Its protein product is CASSFDSNSGNTIYF.